This T cell receptor (beta chain) was observed in a study of cytomegalovirus exposure and HLA in healthy donors. The study ran its PCR with 60 Vbeta and 13 Jbeta primers. Assay: immunoSEQ multiplex PCR; the TCRdb copy retains only in-frame clones and omits some. The sample includes about 59,000 clones, 80% of them seen just once. The CDR3 is made up of 18 amino acids. Germline V gene lookup returns CDR1 SGHKS and CDR2 YYEKEE (reference sequence). The ends lost 0 bases at V and 0 bases at J; junction bases unmatched: 7. The V call is TRBV5-5, the J call TRBJ2-2; 8 bases agree with TRBD1. This clonotype was obtained from a woman aged 40 to 49 in good health and CMV-seronegative. The sequenced material came from PBMCs. CDR3 bases: TGTGCCAGCAGCTTGGGGACAGGGCAGGGCGCGAACACCGGGGAGCTGTTTTTT. Translated: CASSLGTGQGANTGELFF.